This TCR beta chain was retrieved from a study of blood T cell repertoires in COVID-19. The overall study: The samples span acute and convalescent COVID-19 from the United States, Italy and Spain.

This clone appeared a single time. CDR1 KGHDR and CDR2 SFDVKD come from the germline V gene. V dropped 10 bases and J dropped 5 bases, with 11 bases sitting between them. The CDR3 extends over 12 amino acids. The data were produced by immunoSEQ multiplex PCR, yet TCRdb's version contains in-frame clones alone and is incomplete. The table includes about 210,000 clones, 60% to 85% detected once. The rearrangement links TRBV24-1 to TRBJ2-1, with D tentatively TRBD2 (5 bases). Sequencing was performed on peripheral blood. The sequence derives from a woman in her 70s with acute or convalescent COVID-19. In DNA form, the CDR3 reads TGTGCCACGCACGGGGAAAACAATGAGCAGTTCTTC. Protein product: CATHGENNEQFF.